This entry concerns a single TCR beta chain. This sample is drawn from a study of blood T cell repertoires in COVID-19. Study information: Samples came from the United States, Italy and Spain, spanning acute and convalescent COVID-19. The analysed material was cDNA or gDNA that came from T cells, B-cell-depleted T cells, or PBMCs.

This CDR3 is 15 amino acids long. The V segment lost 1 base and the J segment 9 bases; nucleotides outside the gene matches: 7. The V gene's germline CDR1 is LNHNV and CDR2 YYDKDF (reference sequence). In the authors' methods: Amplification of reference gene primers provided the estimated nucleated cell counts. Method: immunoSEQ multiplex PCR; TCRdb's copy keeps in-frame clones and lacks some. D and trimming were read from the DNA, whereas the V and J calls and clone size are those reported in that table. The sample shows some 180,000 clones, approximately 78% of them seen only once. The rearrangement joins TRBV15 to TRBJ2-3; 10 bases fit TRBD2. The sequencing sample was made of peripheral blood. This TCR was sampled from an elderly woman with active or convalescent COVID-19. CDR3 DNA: TGTGCCACCAGCAGAGCGGCTAGCGGGGGTATAACGCAGTATTTT. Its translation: CATSRAASGGITQYF. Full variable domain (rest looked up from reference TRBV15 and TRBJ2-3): DAMVIQNPRYQVTQFGKPVTLSCSQTLNHNVMYWYQQKSSQAPKLLFHYYDKDFNNEADTPDNFQSRRPNTSFCFLDIRSPGLGDTAMYLCATSRAASGGITQYFGPGTRLTVL.